The 29 T cell receptor beta chains presented below share a single source sample, sequenced in a study of control samples from healthy donors and cancer patients. Sequencing was performed with immunoSEQ multiplex PCR; in TCRdb, only in-frame clones are kept and a portion is missing. The table has approximately 80,000 clones, 90% to 95% seen once. The sample consisted of blood. The receptors were gathered from a man aged 25 to 40 in good health.

V usage is TRBV9 and J usage is TRBJ2-3, with TRBD2 identical over 10 bases. In germline, CDR1 is SGDLS, CDR2 YYNGEE. CDR3 size: 16 residues. The trim removed 4 bases at V and 4 bases at J, leaving 9 bases unmatched. The CDR3 bases are TGTGCCAGCAGCCTGCCGCTAGCGGGAGTAGCAGATACGCAGTATTTT. Residues: CASSLPLAGVADTQYF.

The V call is TRBV2, the J call TRBJ2-2; TRBD2 aligns across 8 bases. The germline V gene has CDR1 SNHLY and CDR2 FYNNEI. The ends lost 5 bases at V and 0 bases at J; junction bases unmatched: 2. This CDR3 contains 15 residues. CDR3 nucleotides: TGTGCCAGCAGTTTGACTAGCGCGAACACCGGGGAGCTGTTTTTT. Its protein is CASSLTSANTGELFF.

The V call is TRBV7-9, the J call TRBJ1-6, with D tentatively TRBD1 (5 bases). Germline-derived CDR1 and CDR2 are SEHNR and FQNEAQ (reference sequence). The CDR3 has 13 amino acids. The germline V and J ends were trimmed by 5 bases and 10 bases, with 12 bases remaining between them. The CDR3 is CASSPRGESPLHF. CDR3 DNA sequence: TGTGCCAGCAGCCCACGGGGGGAATCACCCCTCCACTTT.

The J gene is TRBJ2-1, the V gene TRBV20-1; D is perhaps TRBD1 (6 bases). The ends were cut back, 3 bases at V and 9 bases at J, with 12 bases in the middle. This CDR3 has 12 amino acids. CDR1 DFQATT and CDR2 SNEGSKA come from the germline V gene (reference sequence). CDR3 DNA: TGCAGTGCTAGTGTGGCAGGGGCTGAGCAGTTCTTC. Translating gives CSASVAGAEQFF.

The CDR3 nucleotides are TGTGCCAGTAGTTATAACGGTCGAAGGTACGGTCAGCCCCAGCATTTT. This sequence encodes CASSYNGRRYGQPQHF. The V and J genes are TRBV19 and TRBJ1-5; D is undetermined. This CDR3 is built from 16 residues. CDR1 is LNHDA and CDR2 is SQIVND in the germline V gene (reference sequence). V lost 5 bases to trimming and J lost 6 bases, with 20 bases between them.

V is TRBV27 and J is TRBJ2-2; 9 nucleotides match TRBD2. The length of the CDR3 is 17 residues. The junction had 11 bases not matched to a gene; V was cut back by 3 bases and J by 6 bases. Germline-derived CDR1 and CDR2 are MNHEY and SMNVEV (reference sequence). The CDR3 is CASSFGGVAGVPGELFF. DNA for the CDR3: TGTGCCAGCAGTTTCGGTGGAGTAGCGGGAGTTCCCGGGGAGCTGTTTTTT.

This chain joins TRBV5-1 and TRBJ1-2, with D possibly matching TRBD1 (5 bases). The CDR3 contains 15 residues. Germline CDR1 SGHRS, CDR2 YFSETQ. V was clipped by 0 bases and J by 7 bases, with 16 bases between them. CDR3 sequence reads: CASSLVFGGETGYTF. In nucleotides, the CDR3 is TGCGCCAGCAGCTTGGTCTTTGGGGGGGAGACTGGCTACACCTTC.

The chain employs TRBV4-3 and TRBJ1-1; a possible D gene is TRBD1 (5 bases). V was trimmed by 5 bases and J by 0 bases, leaving 7 bases between them. Germline CDR1 is LGHNA and CDR2 is YSLEER. The CDR3 sequence is 13 residues long. CDR3 sequence: CASSLGLNTEAFF. The DNA of the CDR3 is TGCGCCAGCAGCTTGGGACTGAACACTGAAGCTTTCTTT.

This chain connects TRBV30 to TRBJ1-1; D call uncertain. Trimming took 0 bases from V and 10 from J, leaving 9 bases between them. The CDR3 is 11 amino acids. CDR1 and CDR2 from the germline V gene are GTSNPN and SVGIG (reference sequence). The CDR3 protein is CAWSVPSPAFF. In DNA, the CDR3 is TGTGCCTGGAGTGTACCGTCCCCAGCTTTCTTT.

The chain combines TRBV6-4 with TRBJ2-5; D not resolved. Germline CDR1 and CDR2: MRHNA and SNTAGT. V lost 9 bases and J 0 bases, leaving 11 bases between the germline ends. The CDR3 sequence is 13 residues long. The CDR3 sequence: CASRAQHQETQYF. DNA of the CDR3: TGTGCCAGTAGGGCCCAACACCAAGAGACCCAGTACTTC.

This chain joins TRBV11-1 and TRBJ1-2; D uncertain. Trimming pared 4 bases from V and 2 bases from J, leaving 14 bases between. Germline V gives CDR1 SGHAT, CDR2 FQDESV (reference sequence). This CDR3 has 15 amino acids. CDR3 nucleotides: TGTGCCAGCAGCTGGGCCGCCTCTACGAACTATGGCTACACCTTC. Encoded protein: CASSWAASTNYGYTF.

The chain carries TRBV4-1 and TRBJ1-1; D might be TRBD1 (6 bases). V lost 0 bases, J lost 8 bases, and 19 bases lay in between. Germline V gene sequence: CDR1 MGHRA, CDR2 YSYEKL. The CDR3 is 16 amino acids. CDR3: CASSQDRGGQVSEAFF. In DNA, the CDR3 is TGCGCCAGCAGCCAAGATCGGGGGGGCCAGGTTTCAGAAGCTTTCTTT.

V is TRBV14 and J is TRBJ2-7; a weak D match, TRBD2 (7 bases). This CDR3 has 18 amino acids. Germline values: CDR1 SGHDN, CDR2 FVKESK. V was clipped by 1 base and J by 4 bases, with 23 bases between them. The CDR3 coding sequence is TGTGCCAGCAGCCAAGGGACAGCGGGGATCTCAGGCGGATACGAGCAGTACTTC. Protein: CASSQGTAGISGGYEQYF.

The rearrangement joins TRBV19 to TRBJ2-1; 8 bases map to TRBD2. J was trimmed by 5 bases and V by 1 base; bases with no gene match: 4. Per germline, CDR1 LNHDA and CDR2 SQIVND (reference sequence). This CDR3 region has 15 residues. The CDR3 loop reads CASSIGSGANNEQFF. DNA of the CDR3: TGTGCCAGTAGTATAGGTAGCGGGGCTAACAATGAGCAGTTCTTC.

The chain recombines TRBV2 with TRBJ2-7, with 11 positions matching TRBD2. Looked up from germline, CDR1 is SNHLY and CDR2 is FYNNEI. The V segment lost 7 bases and the J segment 2 bases; nucleotides outside the gene matches: 7. CDR3 length: 15 amino acids. The CDR3 DNA reads TGTGCCAGCAATCCTAGCGGGAGGCAAGCCTACGAGCAGTACTTC. Encoded protein: CASNPSGRQAYEQYF. The whole variable domain, filled in from reference TRBV2 and TRBJ2-7, reads EPEVTQTPSHQVTQMGQEVILRCVPISNHLYFYWYRQILGQKVEFLVSFYNNEISEKSEIFDDQFSVERPDGSNFTLKIRSTKLEDSAMYFCASNPSGRQAYEQYFGPGTRLTVT.

V gene TRBV3-1 (or the pseudogene TRBV3-2) combines with J gene TRBJ1-4; D unresolved. The CDR3 runs to 14 residues. Germline V gives CDR1 LGHDT, CDR2 YNNKEL (reference sequence). Trimming shortened V by 1 base and J by 6 bases, and 9 bases separated the two germline ends. The CDR3 is CASSQANRDEKLFF. The CDR3 coding sequence is TGTGCCAGCAGCCAAGCAAATAGGGATGAAAAACTGTTTTTT.

The chain uses TRBV11-2 and TRBJ2-3, with 7 bases that match TRBD1. The CDR3 covers 15 residues. The V gene end was trimmed by 1 base and the J gene end by 0 bases; junction bases not matched to a gene: 1. Per germline, CDR1 SGHAT and CDR2 FQNNGV. The CDR3 sequence is CASSLVGQSTDTQYF. The CDR3 DNA reads as TGTGCCAGCAGCTTAGTGGGACAGAGCACAGATACGCAGTATTTT.

V is TRBV11-2 and J is TRBJ2-7; 8 bases map to TRBD1. The junction had 5 bases not matched to a gene; V was cut back by 1 base and J by 3 bases. CDR3 length: 15 amino acids. Per germline, CDR1 SGHAT and CDR2 FQNNGV. The CDR3 reads CASSLGYGTGYEQYF. The CDR3 nucleotides are TGTGCCAGCAGCTTAGGCTATGGGACAGGCTACGAGCAGTACTTC.

This clone was seen once. This sequence joins TRBV24-1 and TRBJ2-5, with D possibly being TRBD1 (6 bases). Trimming shortened V by 3 bases and J by 4 bases, and 14 bases separated the two germline ends. Germline values: CDR1 KGHDR, CDR2 SFDVKD. This CDR3 has 15 residues. CDR3 sequence: CATSDPGVTPETQYF. For the CDR3, the DNA is TGTGCCACCAGTGATCCAGGGGTTACCCCAGAGACCCAGTACTTC.

The chain employs TRBV7-9 and TRBJ1-3; no clear D gene. The germline V gene has CDR1 SEHNR and CDR2 FQNEAQ (reference sequence). V lost 2 bases, J lost 0 bases, and 17 bases lay in between. The CDR3 has 18 amino acids. The CDR3 loop reads CASSLPRGDGISGNTIYF. Here the CDR3 DNA reads TGTGCCAGCAGCTTACCCCGCGGTGACGGAATCTCTGGAAACACCATATATTTT.

The chain joins TRBV7-9 to TRBJ1-3, with D possibly being TRBD1 (5 bases). Germline assignment: CDR1 SEHNR and CDR2 FQNEAQ (reference sequence). The CDR3 runs to 13 residues. Trimming took 4 bases from V and 5 from J, leaving 9 bases between them. The CDR3 is CASSSDSRNTIYF. CDR3 coding DNA: TGTGCCAGCAGCTCCGACAGCAGAAACACCATATATTTT. The full variable domain, its missing parts supplied by reference TRBV7-9 and TRBJ1-3, is DTGVSQNPRHKITKRGQNVTFRCDPISEHNRLYWYRQTLGQGPEFLTYFQNEAQLEKSRLLSDRFSAERPKGSFSTLEIQRTEQGDSAMYLCASSSDSRNTIYFGEGSWLTVV.

J is TRBJ1-2 and V is TRBV5-6; 10 positions match TRBD1. The V and J ends lost 0 bases and 5 bases, in that order; junction bases with no gene match: 1. Germline CDR1 SGHDT, CDR2 YYEEEE. CDR3 size: 14 residues. The CDR3 protein is CASSLGQGAYGYTF. The CDR3 region has the DNA TGTGCCAGCAGCTTGGGACAGGGGGCGTATGGCTACACCTTC.

V and J are TRBV4-2 and TRBJ1-4; D ambiguous. Germline lookup yields CDR1 LGHNA and CDR2 YNFKEQ. The V end was cut by 0 bases, the J end by 0 bases, with 14 bases between. This CDR3 comprises 18 residues. The CDR3 DNA is TGTGCCAGCAGCCAAGATCCGGGGTCCATTGCAACTAATGAAAAACTGTTTTTT. This gives the protein CASSQDPGSIATNEKLFF.

The J gene is TRBJ2-1, the V gene TRBV7-9; 8 bases are shared with TRBD2. V lost 6 bases, J lost 2 bases, and 6 bases stayed unmatched. CDR3 length: 15 amino acids. CDR1 SEHNR and CDR2 FQNEAQ come from the germline V gene (reference sequence). In DNA form, the CDR3 reads TGTGCCAGCAGTCCCATCGGGAGGGCCTACAATGAGCAGTTCTTC. Protein: CASSPIGRAYNEQFF.

The CDR3 coding sequence is TGCAGCGCCCAGACAGATACGCAGTATTTT. The encoded protein is CSAQTDTQYF. J is TRBJ2-3 and V is TRBV29-1; D gene unclear. V lost 7 bases and J lost 3, with 5 bases in between. This CDR3 is built from 10 residues. CDR1 SQVTM and CDR2 ANQGSEA come from the germline V gene.

The CDR3 DNA is TGTGCCAGCAGGGGGGACAGGGGGCTATCCTATGGCTACACCTTC. Protein sequence: CASRGDRGLSYGYTF. V is TRBV6-5 and J is TRBJ1-2, with 12 positions matching TRBD1. Germline CDR1 MNHEY, CDR2 SVGAGI. Trimming at V came to 6 bases and at J to 4 bases, leaving 6 bases not matched to a gene. The CDR3 length is 15 residues.

The rearrangement joins TRBV12-3 or TRBV12-4 to TRBJ2-5; D unclear. This CDR3 has 12 amino acids. Trimming removed 0 bases at V and 6 bases at J, with 5 bases between. This chain's CDR3 is CASSLARKTQYF. The CDR3 nucleotides are TGTGCCAGCAGTTTAGCGCGAAAGACCCAGTACTTC.

This chain links TRBV30 with TRBJ2-7; TRBD1 matches 8 bases. The germline V gene encodes CDR1 GTSNPN and CDR2 SVGIG (reference sequence). J was trimmed by 4 bases and V by 1 base; bases with no gene match: 6. The CDR3 is 14 amino acids. CDR3 nucleotides: TGTGCCTGGAGTGATGAGGGACAGGATTACGAGCAGTACTTC. Residues: CAWSDEGQDYEQYF. Together with reference TRBV30 and TRBJ2-7, the CDR3 gives the full variable domain: SQTIHQWPATLVQPVGSPLSLECTVEGTSNPNLYWYRQAAGRGLQLLFYSVGIGQISSEVPQNLSASRPQDRQFILSSKKLLLSDSGFYLCAWSDEGQDYEQYFGPGTRLTVT.

The CDR3 DNA follows: TGTGCCAGCAGCCTATACGACAGGGGGGAGACCCAGTACTTC. Protein sequence: CASSLYDRGETQYF. The chain links TRBV14 to TRBJ2-5; the match to TRBD1 covers 9 bases. This CDR3 has 14 amino acids. In germline, CDR1 is SGHDN, CDR2 FVKESK. Unmatched junction bases numbered 5, after V lost 4 bases and J lost 5 bases.